One sample yielded the 27 T cell receptor beta chains listed below, sequenced in a study of CD8+ T cells in alopecia areata. Extraction and reverse transcription of RNA yielded cDNA as the sequencing template. Clones were sequenced by immunoSEQ multiplex PCR, and TCRdb holds only the in-frame ones, with some missing. The sample shows about 140,000 clones, around 58% of them seen only once. The input for sequencing was CD4+ T cells sorted from blood, taken at week 0. These receptor sequences come from a human donor with alopecia areata.

V is TRBV9 and J is TRBJ1-3; D uncertain. Germline V gene sequence: CDR1 SGDLS, CDR2 YYNGEE. The V end lost 1 base, the J end lost 0 bases, and 8 bases lay between the germline ends. The CDR3 consists of 15 residues. The CDR3 loop reads CASSVSGNSGNTIYF. CDR3 bases: TGTGCCAGCAGCGTATCGGGGAACTCTGGAAACACCATATATTTT.

This clone appeared once. The chain joins TRBV7-2 to TRBJ2-5, with D hard to call. Germline V gene sequence: CDR1 SGHTA, CDR2 FQGNSA. The V gene lost 1 base and the J gene lost 1 base, with 13 bases spanning the gap. The CDR3 has 16 residues. The DNA for the CDR3 is TGTGCCAGCAGCTTAGTTGCAGCTGCGACCCAAGAGACCCAGTACTTC. It translates to CASSLVAAATQETQYF.

The J gene is TRBJ2-7, the V gene TRBV2, with D uncertain. V was pared by 4 bases and J by 5 bases, with 18 bases between. The CDR3 is 15 amino acids. Germline V gene data show CDR1 as SNHLY and CDR2 as FYNNEI. CDR3 residues: CASSGVAGLVDEQYF. Written as DNA, the CDR3 is TGTGCCAGCAGTGGAGTTGCAGGTTTAGTGGACGAGCAGTACTTC.

The chain links TRBV29-1 to TRBJ2-5; D might be TRBD2 (5 bases). This CDR3 spans 12 amino acids. Germline-derived CDR1 and CDR2 are SQVTM and ANQGSEA. The V end was cut by 6 bases, the J end by 0 bases, with 8 bases between. In DNA, the CDR3 is TGCAGCGTGCGGGTGTACCAAGAGACCCAGTACTTC. Translating gives CSVRVYQETQYF.

The chain couples TRBV2 to TRBJ1-2; D perhaps matches TRBD1 (6 bases). The CDR3 has 13 residues. Germline V lookup: CDR1 SNHLY, CDR2 FYNNEI. Trimming left V 5 bases short and J 4 bases short, with 11 bases between. The CDR3 DNA follows: TGTGCCAGCAGTAGACAGGAACTCTATGGCTACACCTTC. As protein: CASSRQELYGYTF.

This clone was seen a few times. V gene TRBV5-1 combines with J gene TRBJ2-5; unclear D gene. The CDR3 is 15 residues long. With 4 bases removed from V and 4 bases from J, the gap between germline ends came to 17 bases. Per the germline V gene, CDR1 is SGHRS and CDR2 is YFSETQ. CDR3 region: CASSPGRVLIETQYF. Written as DNA, the CDR3 is TGCGCCAGCAGCCCCGGCCGGGTTTTGATAGAGACCCAGTACTTC.

The genes are TRBV10-3 and TRBJ1-2, with D tentatively TRBD1 (6 bases). Germline V lookup: CDR1 ENHRY, CDR2 SYGVKD. The CDR3 is 13 amino acids. Trimming took off 10 bases at V and 5 bases at J, with 17 bases between the two ends. This CDR3 reads CATLTGKGYGYTF. DNA of the CDR3: TGTGCCACTTTAACAGGGAAGGGATATGGCTACACCTTC.

This clone came up a few times. The chain is built from TRBV28 and TRBJ1-1; possible D gene TRBD1, 5 bases. There are 11 residues in the CDR3. Trimming stripped 3 bases from V and 8 bases from J, with 7 bases between. Looked up from germline, CDR1 is MDHEN and CDR2 is SYDVKM. CDR3 sequence (DNA): TGTGCCAGCAGTTTGGGGCAGGAAGCTTTCTTT. This sequence encodes CASSLGQEAFF.

The rearrangement uses TRBV6-5 and TRBJ2-3; TRBD2 is a possible D gene (6 bases). Germline CDR1 MNHEY, CDR2 SVGAGI. CDR3 length: 15 amino acids. V shed 6 bases and J shed 2 bases, with 15 bases lying between them. The CDR3: CASSTRAGPTDTQYF. The CDR3 region has the DNA TGTGCCAGCAGCACCCGAGCGGGTCCCACAGATACGCAGTATTTT.

The genes are TRBV5-6 and TRBJ1-2, with 8 bases aligning to TRBD1. The CDR3 loop spans 14 amino acids. J was trimmed by 2 bases and V by 5 bases; bases with no gene match: 5. CDR1 and CDR2 from the germline V gene are SGHDT and YYEEEE. The CDR3 reads CASRGTGGNYGYTF. In nucleotides, the CDR3 is TGTGCCAGCAGGGGGACAGGCGGAAACTATGGCTACACCTTC.

This clone has only a few counts. The chain couples TRBV9 to TRBJ2-5, with 10 bases that match TRBD2. The junction had 4 bases not matched to a gene; V was cut back by 0 bases and J by 2 bases. Looked up from germline, CDR1 is SGDLS and CDR2 is YYNGEE. CDR3 size: 16 residues. CDR3 DNA: TGTGCCAGCAGCGTAGGGATACTAGCGGGGCAAGAGACCCAGTACTTC. Its protein is CASSVGILAGQETQYF.

The rearrangement uses TRBV15 and TRBJ2-5; 8 positions match TRBD1. The CDR3 consists of 13 residues. V gave up 5 bases and J gave up 7 bases; unmatched junction bases: 6. CDR1 is LNHNV and CDR2 is YYDKDF in the germline V gene (reference sequence). This CDR3 is CATSPDRVGTQYF. Here the CDR3 DNA reads TGTGCCACCAGCCCGGACAGGGTAGGGACCCAGTACTTC.

The chain has TRBV9 and TRBJ2-3; 10 nucleotides agree with TRBD1. Losses at the gene ends were 1 base for V and 5 bases for J; bases not matched to a gene: 10. CDR3 length: 17 residues. Germline loops: CDR1 SGDLS, CDR2 YYNGEE. The CDR3 region is CASSVTGTGVRGDTQYF. The CDR3 coding sequence is TGTGCCAGCAGCGTAACCGGGACAGGGGTACGGGGAGATACGCAGTATTTT.

This clone was seen a handful of times. The V and J genes are TRBV27 and TRBJ1-2; a weak D match, TRBD1 (6 bases). CDR3 length: 15 amino acids. Looked up from germline, CDR1 is MNHEY and CDR2 is SMNVEV (reference sequence). Trimming stripped 5 bases from V and 8 bases from J, with 21 bases between. The DNA of the CDR3 is TGTGCCAGCAGTCCCTGGAACAGGGAGGCGGGAGGCTACACCTTC. It encodes CASSPWNREAGGYTF.

The chain uses TRBV5-1 and TRBJ1-4, with 7 bases aligning to TRBD1. CDR1 and CDR2 (germline): SGHRS, YFSETQ. The CDR3 consists of 16 residues. Unmatched junction bases numbered 6, after V lost 4 bases and J lost 0 bases. CDR3 DNA: TGCGCCAGCAGCATTGGGACAGATGCAACTAATGAAAAACTGTTTTTT. This codes for CASSIGTDATNEKLFF.

The J gene is TRBJ1-4, the V gene TRBV2; 9 bases agree with TRBD1. V lost 6 bases and J lost 8; bases outside the gene matches: 7. CDR1 is SNHLY and CDR2 is FYNNEI in the germline V gene. The CDR3 is made up of 14 amino acids. CDR3 in amino acids: CASRGGTGREKLFF. CDR3 DNA: TGTGCCAGCAGAGGAGGGACAGGGAGGGAAAAACTGTTTTTT.

The chain has TRBV4-3 and TRBJ1-2, with 9 bases aligning to TRBD1. The V gene's germline CDR1 is LGHNA and CDR2 YSLEER. The CDR3 runs 15 residues. V lost 1 base and J lost 4; bases outside the gene matches: 4. CDR3 amino acids: CASSQGTGGGYGYTF. The CDR3 DNA is TGCGCCAGCAGCCAAGGTACAGGGGGCGGCTATGGCTACACCTTC.

J is TRBJ2-5 and V is TRBV5-1; no reliable D call. Germline V gene lookup returns CDR1 SGHRS and CDR2 YFSETQ. V was trimmed by 0 bases and J by 2 bases, leaving 5 bases between them. This CDR3 region has 13 residues. In DNA, the CDR3 is TGCGCCAGCAGCTTGGAACCACAAGAGACCCAGTACTTC. Its protein is CASSLEPQETQYF.

This clone turned up a few times. The chain joins TRBV2 to TRBJ2-3; a possible D gene is TRBD1 (5 bases). The CDR3 extends over 14 amino acids. Germline V CDR1 and CDR2: SNHLY, FYNNEI. V lost 7 bases and J lost 0, with 11 bases in between. DNA of the CDR3: TGTGCCAGCACCCAGGGTTCGAGCACAGATACGCAGTATTTT. Translation: CASTQGSSTDTQYF.

The sample holds a few counts of this clone. This chain links TRBV7-9 with TRBJ2-5; unclear D gene. Trimming stripped 2 bases from V and 3 bases from J, with 1 base between. Per germline, CDR1 SEHNR and CDR2 FQNEAQ (reference sequence). The CDR3 has 11 amino acids. CDR3: CASSLKETQYF. CDR3 in DNA: TGTGCCAGCAGCTTAAAAGAGACCCAGTACTTC.

Many counts were recorded for this clone. This same CDR3 is encoded by further DNA sequences in the sample. The J gene is TRBJ2-7, the V gene TRBV14, with 10 bases fitting TRBD2. This CDR3 spans 13 amino acids. With V trimmed by 4 bases and J by 4 bases, 1 base remained unmatched. Germline CDR1 is SGHDN and CDR2 is FVKESK. The CDR3 reads CASSRLAGYEQYF. The DNA of the CDR3 is TGTGCCAGCAGCCGACTAGCGGGTTACGAGCAGTACTTC.

V and J are TRBV2 and TRBJ2-1, with D unclear. This CDR3 comprises 14 residues. The ends were cut back, 6 bases at V and 7 bases at J, with 16 bases in the middle. The V gene's germline CDR1 is SNHLY and CDR2 FYNNEI. Here the CDR3 DNA reads TGTGCCAGCAGGGGGTTGGGCGGATGGAATGAGCAGTTCTTC. As protein: CASRGLGGWNEQFF.

This clone was observed a handful of times. The chain joins TRBV2 to TRBJ1-5; no firm D call. Germline loops: CDR1 SNHLY, CDR2 FYNNEI. The CDR3 totals 14 residues. The V gene lost 3 bases and the J gene lost 3 bases, with 9 bases spanning the gap. This chain's CDR3 is CASSDVAYNQPQHF. The CDR3 DNA reads TGTGCCAGCAGTGATGTGGCGTACAATCAGCCCCAGCATTTT.

This chain joins TRBV13 and TRBJ2-3; D gene uncertain. The CDR3 length is 16 residues. The germline gives CDR1 PRHDT, CDR2 FYEKMQ (reference sequence). The V and J ends lost 0 bases and 1 base respectively, with 11 bases between them. The CDR3 DNA sequence: TGTGCCAGCAGCTTAGGGCGGTTTTATGGCACAGATACGCAGTATTTT. Translating it yields CASSLGRFYGTDTQYF.

The chain employs TRBV2 and TRBJ1-3, with D hard to call. V lost 7 bases to trimming and J lost 0 bases, with 10 bases between them. This CDR3 is 14 amino acids long. Germline V gives CDR1 SNHLY, CDR2 FYNNEI. Here the CDR3 DNA reads TGTGCCAGCAAAGGATCCAACTCTGGAAACACCATATATTTT. Translation: CASKGSNSGNTIYF.

This sequence joins TRBV25-1 and TRBJ1-2; D is undetermined. CDR3 size: 15 residues. The V gene lost 4 bases and the J gene lost 4 bases, with 16 bases spanning the gap. Germline V lookup: CDR1 MGHDK, CDR2 SYGVNS. CDR3 in amino acids: CASSGREGRSYGYTF. DNA for the CDR3: TGTGCCAGCAGTGGCCGAGAGGGCCGGAGCTATGGCTACACCTTC.

The CDR3: CASSQDGGSSNEKLFF. The DNA for the CDR3 is TGCGCCAGCAGCCAAGATGGAGGGAGCAGTAATGAAAAACTGTTTTTT. The chain carries TRBV4-3 and TRBJ1-4, with D unclear. Germline V gene sequence: CDR1 LGHNA, CDR2 YSLEER. There are 16 residues in the CDR3. V was cut by 0 bases and J by 4 bases, with 12 bases left in between.